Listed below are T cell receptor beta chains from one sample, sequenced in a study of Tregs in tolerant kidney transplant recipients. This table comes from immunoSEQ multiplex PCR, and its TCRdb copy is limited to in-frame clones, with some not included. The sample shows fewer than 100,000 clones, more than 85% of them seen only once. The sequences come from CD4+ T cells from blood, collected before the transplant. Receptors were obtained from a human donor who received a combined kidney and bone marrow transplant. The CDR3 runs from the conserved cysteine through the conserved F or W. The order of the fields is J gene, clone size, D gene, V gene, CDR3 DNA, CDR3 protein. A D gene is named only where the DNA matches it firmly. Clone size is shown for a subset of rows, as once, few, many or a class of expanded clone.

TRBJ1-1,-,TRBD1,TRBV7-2,TGTGCCAGCAGCTTCACCGGGACAGCGCCGATGGTAGCTTTCTTT,CASSFTGTAPMVAFF
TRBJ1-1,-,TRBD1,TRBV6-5,TGTGCCAGCAGCCCGGACAGGTACTATGAAGCTTTCTTT,CASSPDRYYEAFF
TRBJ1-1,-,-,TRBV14,TGTGCCAGCAGCCAAGTAATGAACACTGAAGCTTTCTTT,CASSQVMNTEAFF
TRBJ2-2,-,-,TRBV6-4,TGTGCCAGCGCAAAAGATCAGGGCGGGGAGCTGTTTTTT,CASAKDQGGELFF
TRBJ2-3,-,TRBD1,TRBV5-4,TGTGCCAGCAGTGCCCGACAGGGATTATCAGATACGCAGTATTTT,CASSARQGLSDTQYF
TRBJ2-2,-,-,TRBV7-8,TGTGCCAGCAGCTTTACGAACACCGGGGAGCTGTTTTTT,CASSFTNTGELFF
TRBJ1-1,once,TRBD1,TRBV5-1,TGCGCCAGCAGCCTCGGGACAGGTGGGAGTAACACTGAAGCTTTCTTT,CASSLGTGGSNTEAFF
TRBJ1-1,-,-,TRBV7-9,TGTGCCAGCAGCTTGGGGCCGAGTTACACCGAAGCTTTCTTT,CASSLGPSYTEAFF
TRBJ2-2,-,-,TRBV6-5,TGTGCCAGCATTCGCGGGTCCAGGGGCACCGGGGAGCTGTTTTTT,CASIRGSRGTGELFF
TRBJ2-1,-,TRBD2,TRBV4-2,TGTGCCAGCAGCCAAGAGGGGGGGAGGGCCGGTGAGCAGTTCTTC,CASSQEGGRAGEQFF
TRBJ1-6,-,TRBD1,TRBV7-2,TGTGCCAGCAGACCCGACAGGGCGGACAATTCCCCCCTCCACTTT,CASRPDRADNSPLHF
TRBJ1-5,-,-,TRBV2,TGTGCCAGCAGTGAGTGGGACAAATATCAGCCCCAGCATTTT,CASSEWDKYQPQHF
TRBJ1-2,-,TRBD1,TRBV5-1,TGCGCCAGCAGCTTGGACAGGGGGCTCCGCGGCTACACCTTC,CASSLDRGLRGYTF
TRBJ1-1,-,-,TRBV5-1,TGCGCCAGCAGCCCGCGCCGGGACACCACCTTGAACACTGAAGCTTTCTTT,CASSPRRDTTLNTEAFF
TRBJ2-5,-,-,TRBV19,TGTGCCAGTAGTATAGGAAGGGGAGAGACCCAGTACTTC,CASSIGRGETQYF
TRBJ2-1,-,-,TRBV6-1,TGTGCCAGCAGTGACGGGTTTCTGAGGGAGCAGTTCTTC,CASSDGFLREQFF
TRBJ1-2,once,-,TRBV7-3,TGTGCCAGCAGCTTACCGGGTGGCTATGGCTACACCTTC,CASSLPGGYGYTF
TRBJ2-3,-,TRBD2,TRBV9,TGTGCCAGCGGAGGCGGGACTACCACAGATACGCAGTATTTT,CASGGGTTTDTQYF
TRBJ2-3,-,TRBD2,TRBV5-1,TGCGCCAGCACCGACTCTAGCGGGGGGACAGATACGCAGTATTTT,CASTDSSGGTDTQYF
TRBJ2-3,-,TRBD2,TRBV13,TGTGCCAGCAGCCCGGCGGGGAGGGGCACAGATACGCAGTATTTT,CASSPAGRGTDTQYF
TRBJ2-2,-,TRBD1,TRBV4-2,TGTGCCAGCAGCCGACCCGACAGGGACACCGGGGAGCTGTTTTTT,CASSRPDRDTGELFF
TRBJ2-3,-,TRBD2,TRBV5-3,TGTGCCAGAAGCCCAGTGGGGCGGGAGAGGACGCAGTATTTT,CARSPVGRERTQYF
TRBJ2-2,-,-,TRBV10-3,TGTGCCATCACCGGGGCCGGGGGAGACACCGGGGAGCTGTTTTTT,CAITGAGGDTGELFF
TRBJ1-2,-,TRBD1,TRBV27,TGTGCCAGCAGTTTACTTTCCGGGACAGGGAAACTAAACTATGGCTACACCTTC,CASSLLSGTGKLNYGYTF
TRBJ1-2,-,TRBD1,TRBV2,TGTGCCAGCGCGCCGGCGTGGACAGGGGGTTTTTACGGCTACACCTTC,CASAPAWTGGFYGYTF
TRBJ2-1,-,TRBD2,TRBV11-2,TGTGCCAGCAGCTTAGATCTGGGGCTTCGCGGGGGGCAGTTCTTC,CASSLDLGLRGGQFF
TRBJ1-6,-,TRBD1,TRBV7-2,TGTGCCAGCAGCGTCTCAGGGGGGATAAATTCACCCCTCCACTTT,CASSVSGGINSPLHF
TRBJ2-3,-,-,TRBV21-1,TGTGCCAGCCTAAAGGTTGGCCGTCGGGATCAGGACACAGATACGCAGTATTTT,CASLKVGRRDQDTDTQYF
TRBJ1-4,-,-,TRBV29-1,TGCAGCGCGTATAACCAGGGAATTGAAAAACTGTTTTTT,CSAYNQGIEKLFF
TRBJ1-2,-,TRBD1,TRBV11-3,TGTGCCAGCAGTCTGGACAGGGACTATGGCTACACCTTC,CASSLDRDYGYTF
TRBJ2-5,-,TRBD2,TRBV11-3,TGTGCCAGCAGCTCAGAACTAGCGGGAGTACAGGAGACCCAGTACTTC,CASSSELAGVQETQYF
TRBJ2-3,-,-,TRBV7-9,TGTGCCAGCAGCCCTAGAGGCCCCACAGATACGCAGTATTTT,CASSPRGPTDTQYF
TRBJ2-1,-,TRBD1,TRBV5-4,TGTGCCAGCAGCCAAGAAGGGACAGGGGCCTACAATGAGCAGTTCTTC,CASSQEGTGAYNEQFF
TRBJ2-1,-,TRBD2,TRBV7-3,TGTGCCAGCAGCAGGACTAGCGGGAGGGGTAATGAGCAGTTCTTC,CASSRTSGRGNEQFF
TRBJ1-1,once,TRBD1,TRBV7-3,TGTGCCAGCAGTTTCGACAGGGGTAGGACTGAAGCTTTCTTT,CASSFDRGRTEAFF
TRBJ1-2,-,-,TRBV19,TGTGCCAGTAGTATAGGGACAGCCGCTTTTCCTGGCTACACCTTC,CASSIGTAAFPGYTF
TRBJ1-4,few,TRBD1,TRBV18,TGTGCCAGCTCAACGCGTGGACAGGGTGCAACTAATGAAAAACTGTTTTTT,CASSTRGQGATNEKLFF
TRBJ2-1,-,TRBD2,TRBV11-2,TGTGCCAGCAGCTTAAAGCGGGGAACGTACAATGAGCAGTTCTTC,CASSLKRGTYNEQFF
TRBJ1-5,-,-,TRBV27,TGTGCCAGCAGTTACAGGGTCAATCAGCCCCAGCATTTT,CASSYRVNQPQHF
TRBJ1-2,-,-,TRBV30,TGTGCCTGGAGTGTCTATTCTGTCTATGGCTACACCTTC,CAWSVYSVYGYTF
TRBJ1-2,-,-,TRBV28,TGTGCCAGCAGGCCAGCGGACTATGGCTACACCTTC,CASRPADYGYTF
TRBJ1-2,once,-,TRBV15,TGTGCCACCAGCAGAGATTCGTCGAGAAGTCATGGCTACACCTTC,CATSRDSSRSHGYTF
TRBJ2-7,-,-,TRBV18,TGTGCCAGCTCACCAAGGCAGACAGATTACGAGCAGTACTTC,CASSPRQTDYEQYF